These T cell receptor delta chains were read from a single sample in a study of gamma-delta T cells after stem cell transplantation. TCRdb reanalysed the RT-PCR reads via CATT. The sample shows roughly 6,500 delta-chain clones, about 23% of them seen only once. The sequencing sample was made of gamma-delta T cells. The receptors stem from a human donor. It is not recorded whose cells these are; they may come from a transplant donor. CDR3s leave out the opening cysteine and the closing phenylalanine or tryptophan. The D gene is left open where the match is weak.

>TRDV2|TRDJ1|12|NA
ACDRLGYTDKLI
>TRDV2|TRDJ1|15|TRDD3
ACGHGLGELYTDKLI
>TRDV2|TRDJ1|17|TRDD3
ACDTLRAGGYEVTDKLI
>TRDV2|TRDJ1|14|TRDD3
ACDLLTGVYTDKLI
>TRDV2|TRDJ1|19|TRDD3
ACDTVGGNWGIPLYTDKLI
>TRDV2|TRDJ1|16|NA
ACDPLGTIRDHTDKLI
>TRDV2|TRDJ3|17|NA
ACDPVGTFSSWDTRQMF
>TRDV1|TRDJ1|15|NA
ALGELLRGGCTDKLI
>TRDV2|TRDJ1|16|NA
ACDTAGLPSLYTDKLI
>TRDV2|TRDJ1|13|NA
ACDTLGGNTDKLI
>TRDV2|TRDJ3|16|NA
ACDTLQIPGWDTRQMF
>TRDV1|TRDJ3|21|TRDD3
ALGGYCLVLGDSSSWDTRQMF
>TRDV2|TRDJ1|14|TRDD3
ACDHLTGDHTDKLI
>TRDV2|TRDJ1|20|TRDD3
ACDTGALILRPGGYGPDKLI
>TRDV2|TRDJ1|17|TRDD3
ACDSLPRTGVPYTDKLI
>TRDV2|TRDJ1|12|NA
ACDTVSYTDKLI
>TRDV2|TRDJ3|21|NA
ACDTVRAGLGGLSSWDTRQMF
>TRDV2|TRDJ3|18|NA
ACDPTGVRPPSWDTRQMF